What follows are 5 T cell receptor beta chains derived from one specimen sequenced in a study of cytomegalovirus exposure and HLA in healthy donors. Libraries were prepared by immunoSEQ multiplex PCR; TCRdb keeps only in-frame clonotypes and omits some of them. Counted here are fewer than 250,000 clones, around four fifths occurring once; the ten biggest clones make up around 5.5%. The sample taken for sequencing was PBMCs. Receptors originate from a woman between 18 and 29 years old in good health and CMV-seronegative.

The rearrangement uses TRBV30 and TRBJ2-2; D is ambiguous. The CDR3 sequence is 13 residues long. Between the trimmed V and J ends, which lost 0 bases and 4 bases, there was a span of 6 bases. CDR1 GTSNPN and CDR2 SVGIG come from the germline V gene (reference sequence). The CDR3 is CAWSVPSTGELFF. The CDR3 region has the DNA TGTGCCTGGAGTGTACCATCCACCGGGGAGCTGTTTTTT.

This chain links TRBV11-2 with TRBJ2-7; 12 bases agree with TRBD2. The CDR3 totals 15 residues. Looked up from germline, CDR1 is SGHAT and CDR2 is FQNNGV. Trimming cost V 5 bases and J 0 bases; bases outside gene matches: 2. The CDR3 spells CASSQLAGGSYEQYF. Written as DNA, the CDR3 is TGTGCCAGCAGCCAACTAGCGGGGGGCTCCTACGAGCAGTACTTC.

The chain employs TRBV30 and TRBJ1-1; no definite D call. The CDR3 sequence is 16 residues long. Trimming cost V 0 bases and J 4 bases, with 18 bases left between them. Germline lookup yields CDR1 GTSNPN and CDR2 SVGIG (reference sequence). The CDR3: CAWSVIPWGVGTEAFF. DNA of the CDR3: TGTGCCTGGAGTGTCATCCCGTGGGGTGTTGGCACTGAAGCTTTCTTT.

The chain uses TRBV6-5 and TRBJ1-2; TRBD1 is a possible D gene (5 bases). The CDR3 spans 15 residues. Per germline, CDR1 MNHEY and CDR2 SVGAGI. Trimming took 6 bases from V and 3 from J, leaving 17 bases between them. The CDR3 is CASRPPGTGHYGYTF. The CDR3 DNA reads as TGTGCCAGCAGACCCCCAGGGACGGGGCACTATGGCTACACCTTC.

This chain joins TRBV6-5 and TRBJ2-7, with 7 bases lining up with TRBD1. CDR1 and CDR2 from the germline V gene are MNHEY and SVGAGI. After removal of 2 bases from V and 2 bases from J, the junction contained 6 bases not matched to a gene. The CDR3 spans 15 residues. Written as DNA, the CDR3 is TGTGCCAGCAGTTACGCAGGGACAGACGCCTACGAGCAGTACTTC. This gives the protein CASSYAGTDAYEQYF.